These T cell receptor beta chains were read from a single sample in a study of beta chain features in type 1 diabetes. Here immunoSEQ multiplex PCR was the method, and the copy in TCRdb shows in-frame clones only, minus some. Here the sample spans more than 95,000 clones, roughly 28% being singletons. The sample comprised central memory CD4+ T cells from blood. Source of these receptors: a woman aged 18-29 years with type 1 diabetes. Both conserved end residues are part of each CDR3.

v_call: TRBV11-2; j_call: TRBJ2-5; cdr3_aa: CASSLDYSGRQTQYF
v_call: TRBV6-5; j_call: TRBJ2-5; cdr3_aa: CASGGHRQETQYF
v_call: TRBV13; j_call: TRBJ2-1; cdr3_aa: CASSLPLYNEQFF
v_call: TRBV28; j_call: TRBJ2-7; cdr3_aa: CASSFASGGSSYEQYF
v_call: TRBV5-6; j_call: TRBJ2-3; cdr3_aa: CASSLNLRRGGADTQYF
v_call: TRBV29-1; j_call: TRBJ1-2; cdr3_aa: CSVGAWGGSHGYTF
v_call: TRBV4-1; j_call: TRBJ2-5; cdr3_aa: CASSQGLAGGEETQYF
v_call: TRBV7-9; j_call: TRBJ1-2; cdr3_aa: CASSASGQNYGYTF
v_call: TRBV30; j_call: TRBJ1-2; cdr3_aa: CAWSPWDRPPYGYTF
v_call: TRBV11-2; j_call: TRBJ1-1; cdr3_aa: CASSSNPGYTEAFF
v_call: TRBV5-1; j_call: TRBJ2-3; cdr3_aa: CASSPQTSSNTQYF
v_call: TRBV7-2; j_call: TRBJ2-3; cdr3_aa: CASSLRASGTDTQYF
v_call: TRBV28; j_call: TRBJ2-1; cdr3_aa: CASGGAGGWNEQFF
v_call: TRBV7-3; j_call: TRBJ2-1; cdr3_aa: CASSPGTGTEQFF
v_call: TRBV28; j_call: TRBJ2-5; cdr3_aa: CASSLSGVETQYF
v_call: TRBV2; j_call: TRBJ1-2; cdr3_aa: CASSPDRRNYGYTF
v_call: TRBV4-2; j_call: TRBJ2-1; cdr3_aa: CASSSGGGEGYNEQFF
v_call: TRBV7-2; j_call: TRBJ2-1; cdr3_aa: CASSYLLAEQFF
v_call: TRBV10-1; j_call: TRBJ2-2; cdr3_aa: CASSERAGGYSGELFF
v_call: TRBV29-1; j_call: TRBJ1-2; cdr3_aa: CSVEIPNYGYTF
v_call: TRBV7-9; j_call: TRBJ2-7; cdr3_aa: CASSPSLNRDFEQYF
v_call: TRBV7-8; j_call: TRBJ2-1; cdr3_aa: CASTLIGGSSYNEQFF
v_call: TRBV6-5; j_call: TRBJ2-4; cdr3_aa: CASRQGDRGNIQYF
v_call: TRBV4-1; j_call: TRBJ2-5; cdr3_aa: CASTTSSVQETQYF
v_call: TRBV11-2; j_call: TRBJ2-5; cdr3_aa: CASSGAGTPQETQYF
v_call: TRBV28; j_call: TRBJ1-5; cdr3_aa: CASSPRQGNQPQHF
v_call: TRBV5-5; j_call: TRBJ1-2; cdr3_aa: CASSPGDRNYGYTF
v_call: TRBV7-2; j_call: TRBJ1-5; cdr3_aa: CASSISVGQSYQPQHF
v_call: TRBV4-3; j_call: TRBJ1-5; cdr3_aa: CASSRTQGDNQPQHF
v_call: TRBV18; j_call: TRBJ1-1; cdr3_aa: CASSPRGGTQGEAFF
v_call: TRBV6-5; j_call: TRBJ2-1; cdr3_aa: CASSTGREAYNEQFF
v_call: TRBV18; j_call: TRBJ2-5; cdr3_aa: CASLTGQETQYF
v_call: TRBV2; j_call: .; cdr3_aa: CASSVQGYEQYF
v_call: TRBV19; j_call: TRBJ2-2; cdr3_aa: CASSISQGLEGGELFF
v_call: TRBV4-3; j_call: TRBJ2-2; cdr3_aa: CASSQDWEGNTGELFF
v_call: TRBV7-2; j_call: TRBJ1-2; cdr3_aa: CASSLGGGYTF
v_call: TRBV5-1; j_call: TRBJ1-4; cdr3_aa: CASSLGATTNEKLFF
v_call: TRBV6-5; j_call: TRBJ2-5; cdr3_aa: CASSLGLAGSTAQYF
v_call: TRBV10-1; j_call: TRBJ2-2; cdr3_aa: CASSDGTGAQAGELFF
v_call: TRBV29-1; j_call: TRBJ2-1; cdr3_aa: CSVGGASGREQFF
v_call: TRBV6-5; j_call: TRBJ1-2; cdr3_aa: CASSYGGDESIYGYTF
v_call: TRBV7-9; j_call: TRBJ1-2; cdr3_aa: CASSRDSNYGYTF
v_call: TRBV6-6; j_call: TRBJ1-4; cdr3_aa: CASSLSDRFNEKLFF
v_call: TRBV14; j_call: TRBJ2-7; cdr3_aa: CASSKMTSVSYEQYF
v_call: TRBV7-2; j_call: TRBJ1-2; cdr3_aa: CASSAHQGNGYTF
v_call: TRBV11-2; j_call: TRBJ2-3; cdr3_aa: CASSLLWGGNSREDTQYF
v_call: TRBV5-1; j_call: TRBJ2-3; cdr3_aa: CASSLGSWVSTDTQYF
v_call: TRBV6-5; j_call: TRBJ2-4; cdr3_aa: CASSYAGTKNIQYF
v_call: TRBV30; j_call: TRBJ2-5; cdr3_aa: CAWSRRERRETQYF
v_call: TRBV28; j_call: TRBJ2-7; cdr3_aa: CASSSTREQGGGQYF
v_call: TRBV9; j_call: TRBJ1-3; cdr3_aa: CASSVRTGGRNTIYF
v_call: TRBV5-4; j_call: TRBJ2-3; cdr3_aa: CASSWDIDTQYF
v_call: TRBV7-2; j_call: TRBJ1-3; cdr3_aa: CASSLKLAGFGSGNTIYF
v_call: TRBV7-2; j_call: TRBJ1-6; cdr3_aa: CASSSPGGGSPLHF
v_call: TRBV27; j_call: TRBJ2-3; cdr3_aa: CASSGTSGNRASNTQYF
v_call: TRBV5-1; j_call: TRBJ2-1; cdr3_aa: CASRMEGGGYNEQFF